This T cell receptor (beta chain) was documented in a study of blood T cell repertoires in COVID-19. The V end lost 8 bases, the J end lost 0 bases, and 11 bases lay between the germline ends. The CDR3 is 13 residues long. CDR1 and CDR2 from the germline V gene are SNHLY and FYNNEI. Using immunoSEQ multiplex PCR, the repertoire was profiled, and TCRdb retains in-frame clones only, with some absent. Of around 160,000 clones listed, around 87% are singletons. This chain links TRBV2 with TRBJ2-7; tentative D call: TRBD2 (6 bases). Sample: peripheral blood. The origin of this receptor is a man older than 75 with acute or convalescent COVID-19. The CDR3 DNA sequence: TGTGCCAGCTGGGGGGACGTCTCCTACGAGCAGTACTTC. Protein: CASWGDVSYEQYF.